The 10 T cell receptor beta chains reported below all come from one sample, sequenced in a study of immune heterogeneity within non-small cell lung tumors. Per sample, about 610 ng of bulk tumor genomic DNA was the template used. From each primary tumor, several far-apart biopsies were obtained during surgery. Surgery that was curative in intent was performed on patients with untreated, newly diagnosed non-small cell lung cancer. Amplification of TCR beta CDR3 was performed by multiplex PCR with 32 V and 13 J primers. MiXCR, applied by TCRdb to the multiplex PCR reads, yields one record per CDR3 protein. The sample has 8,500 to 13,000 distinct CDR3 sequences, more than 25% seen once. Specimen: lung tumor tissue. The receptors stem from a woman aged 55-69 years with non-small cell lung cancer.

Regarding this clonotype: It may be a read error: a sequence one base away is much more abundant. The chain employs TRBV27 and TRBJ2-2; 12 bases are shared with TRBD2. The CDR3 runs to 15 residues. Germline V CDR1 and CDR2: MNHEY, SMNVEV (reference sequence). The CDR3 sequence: CANSLTSGSTGELFF. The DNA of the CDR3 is TGTGCCAACAGTCTGACTAGCGGGAGCACCGGGGAGCTGTTTTTT.

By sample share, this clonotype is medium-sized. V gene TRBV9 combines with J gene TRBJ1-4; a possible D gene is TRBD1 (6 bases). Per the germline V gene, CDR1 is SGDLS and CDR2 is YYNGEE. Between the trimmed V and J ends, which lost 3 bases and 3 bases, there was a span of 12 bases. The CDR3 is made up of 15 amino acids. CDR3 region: CASSGGPSANEKLFF. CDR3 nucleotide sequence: TGTGCCAGCAGCGGGGGGCCTTCGGCTAATGAAAAACTGTTTTTT.

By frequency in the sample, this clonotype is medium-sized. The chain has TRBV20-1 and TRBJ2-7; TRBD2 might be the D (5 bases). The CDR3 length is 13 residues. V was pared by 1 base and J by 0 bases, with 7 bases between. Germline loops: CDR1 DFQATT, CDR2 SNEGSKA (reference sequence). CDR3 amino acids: CSARGTASYEQYF. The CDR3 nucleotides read TGCAGTGCTAGAGGGACTGCCTCCTACGAGCAGTACTTC.

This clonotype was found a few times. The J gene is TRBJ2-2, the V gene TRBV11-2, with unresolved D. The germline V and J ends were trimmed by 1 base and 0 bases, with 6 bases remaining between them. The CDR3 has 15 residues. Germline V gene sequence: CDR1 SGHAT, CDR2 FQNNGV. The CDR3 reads CASSLARANTGELFF. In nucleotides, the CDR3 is TGTGCCAGCAGCTTAGCCAGAGCGAACACCGGGGAGCTGTTTTTT.

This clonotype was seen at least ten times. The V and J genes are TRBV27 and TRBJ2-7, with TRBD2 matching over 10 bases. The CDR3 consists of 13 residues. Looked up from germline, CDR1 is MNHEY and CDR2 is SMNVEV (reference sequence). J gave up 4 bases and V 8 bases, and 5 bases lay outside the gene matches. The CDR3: CASRPSGSYEQYF. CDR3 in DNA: TGTGCCAGCCGTCCTAGCGGGAGTTACGAGCAGTACTTC.

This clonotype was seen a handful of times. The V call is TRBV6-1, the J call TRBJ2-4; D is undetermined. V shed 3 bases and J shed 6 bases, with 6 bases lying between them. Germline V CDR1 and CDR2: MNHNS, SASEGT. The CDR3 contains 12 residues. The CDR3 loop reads CASSDPRNIQYF. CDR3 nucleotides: TGTGCCAGCAGTGACCCCAGAAACATTCAGTACTTC.

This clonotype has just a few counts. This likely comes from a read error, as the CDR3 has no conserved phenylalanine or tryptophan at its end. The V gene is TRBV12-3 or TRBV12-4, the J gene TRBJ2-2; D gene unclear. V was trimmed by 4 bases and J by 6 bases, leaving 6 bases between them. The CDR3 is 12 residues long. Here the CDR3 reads CASSSPAGELFL. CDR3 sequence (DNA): TGTGCCAGCAGTTCCCCGGCCGGGGAGCTGTTTCTT.

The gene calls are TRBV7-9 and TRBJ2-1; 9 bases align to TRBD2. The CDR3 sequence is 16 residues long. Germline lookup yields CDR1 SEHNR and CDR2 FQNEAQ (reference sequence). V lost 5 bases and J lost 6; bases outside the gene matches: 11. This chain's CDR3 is CASSPNPAGGFNEQFF. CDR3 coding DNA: TGTGCCAGCAGCCCCAACCCAGCGGGAGGCTTCAATGAGCAGTTCTTC.

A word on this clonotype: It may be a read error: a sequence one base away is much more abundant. CDR3 DNA sequence: TGTGCCAGCAGTATATGGACCGATTCCTATAATTCACCCCTCCACTTT. Protein sequence: CASSIWTDSYNSPLHF. The chain carries TRBV28 and TRBJ1-6, with D unresolved. The CDR3 is made up of 16 amino acids. CDR1 and CDR2 from the germline V gene are MDHEN and SYDVKM.

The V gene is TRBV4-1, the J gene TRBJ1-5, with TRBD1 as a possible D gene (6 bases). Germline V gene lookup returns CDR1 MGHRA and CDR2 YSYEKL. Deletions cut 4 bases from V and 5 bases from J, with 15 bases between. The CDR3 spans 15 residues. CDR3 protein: CASSLEGGGYQPQHF. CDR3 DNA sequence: TGCGCCAGCAGCCTTGAGGGGGGGGGGTATCAGCCCCAGCATTTT.